The rows below give T cell receptor beta chains drawn from one sample of a study of T cells in Graves' hyperthyroidism and ophthalmopathy. TCRdb ran MiXCR on the multiplex PCR reads and lists one entry per CDR3 protein. This table has a few hundred thousand distinct CDR3 sequences, approximately 17% appearing once. Sequenced: blood. The receptors were sampled from a woman aged 18-29 years with Graves' ophthalmopathy. Both conserved end residues are part of each CDR3. D genes are given only for firm matches. A clone size is listed for some rows: how often the clone was seen (once, few, many), or a class if it is expanded.

d_call,v_call,clone_size,j_call,cdr3_nt,cdr3_aa
NA,TRBV6-1,few,TRBJ2-3,TGTGCCAGCAGTTATTCCCCAGGGGATACGCAGTATTTT,CASSYSPGDTQYF
NA,TRBV12-3/TRBV12-4,many,TRBJ1-5,TGTGCCAGCAGTTTATACAGGGTGGCCAATCAGCCCCAGCATTTT,CASSLYRVANQPQHF
NA,TRBV12-3/TRBV12-4,many,TRBJ2-3,TGTGCCAGCAGTTTTTCATTCACGGATCACACAGATACGCAGTATTTT,CASSFSFTDHTDTQYF
NA,TRBV5-4,few,TRBJ1-2,TGTGCCAGCAGCTTGGTCACGACAAACTATGGCTACACCTTC,CASSLVTTNYGYTF
NA,TRBV6-1,NA,TRBJ1-2,TGTGCCAGCACCTCGGACGGAAATCACTATGGCTACACCTTC,CASTSDGNHYGYTF
NA,TRBV7-9,few,TRBJ2-1,TGTGCCAGCAGCCAATCTCCCCCTAATGAGCAGTTCTTC,CASSQSPPNEQFF
NA,TRBV3-1,NA,TRBJ2-3,TGTGCCAGCAGCCCGCACAGGGAACTCACAGATACGCAGTATTTT,CASSPHRELTDTQYF
NA,TRBV7-6,NA,TRBJ1-6,TGTGCCAGCAGCTCCCGGCCCCAAGTACTCCTCCACTTT,CASSSRPQVLLHF
NA,TRBV7-3,many,TRBJ2-1,TGTGCCAGCAGCTTACTGGGCGATGGTGAGCAGTTCTTC,CASSLLGDGEQFF
NA,TRBV27,many,TRBJ2-3,TGTGCCAGCAGTCCTTTCGGCGTCAGAAGCACAGATACGCAGTATTTT,CASSPFGVRSTDTQYF
NA,TRBV20-1,many,TRBJ2-1,TGCAGTGCTAGAGATTGGGGCAGGTCGAGGAATGAGCAGTTCTTC,CSARDWGRSRNEQFF
TRBD2,TRBV20-1,NA,TRBJ2-7,TGCAGTGCTAGACCAACTAGCGGGGCTAACTACGAGCAGTACTTC,CSARPTSGANYEQYF
NA,TRBV6-1,many,TRBJ1-6,TGTGCCAGCAGTGCCCGAGCAAGCTCCTATAATTCACCCCTCCACTTT,CASSARASSYNSPLHF
NA,TRBV18,NA,TRBJ2-3,TGTGCCAGCTCGCCCGGCGGAGGAGGCACAGATACGCAGTATTTT,CASSPGGGGTDTQYF
NA,TRBV7-9,NA,TRBJ1-1,TGTGCCAGCAGCTTAGGGCGGGCTCCCACTGAAGCTTTCTTT,CASSLGRAPTEAFF
NA,TRBV24-1,many,TRBJ2-1,TGTGCCACCAGGACTGGTTTGGGAGACAATGAGCAGTTCTTC,CATRTGLGDNEQFF
NA,TRBV3-1,many,TRBJ2-3,TGTGCCAGCAGCCAAGAACCGCAGGGAGCAGATACGCAGTATTTT,CASSQEPQGADTQYF
NA,TRBV18,many,TRBJ1-2,TGTGCCAGCTCACCCCTCCGGGAAGGAAATGGCTACACCTTC,CASSPLREGNGYTF
TRBD1,TRBV6-1,few,TRBJ1-4,TGTGCCAGCAGTAGGGGGACAGGGGTCGGTGAAAAACTGTTTTTT,CASSRGTGVGEKLFF
TRBD1,TRBV6-1,many,TRBJ2-1,TGTGCCAGCAGTGGGGGGACAGGGGAGAGGGATGAGCAGTTCTTC,CASSGGTGERDEQFF
NA,TRBV11-2,NA,TRBJ2-7,TGTGCCAGCAGCCCAGGGTTCAGCTCCTACGAGCAGTACTTC,CASSPGFSSYEQYF
NA,TRBV6-4,many,TRBJ2-2,TGTGCCAGCAGTGACTCACCCAGCGCGGACACCGGGGAGCTGTTTTTT,CASSDSPSADTGELFF
NA,TRBV6-5,few,TRBJ2-2,TGTGCCAGCAGTTACTCGAGGGGGGCCCGGAGCACCGGGGAGCTGTTTTTT,CASSYSRGARSTGELFF
NA,TRBV28,many,TRBJ1-1,TGTGCCAGCAGTCCAATACATAACACTGAAGCTTTCTTT,CASSPIHNTEAFF
NA,TRBV30,few,TRBJ1-3,TGTGCCTGGAGTGTAGGGTTCGAGGAAAACACCATATATTTT,CAWSVGFEENTIYF
NA,TRBV6-6,many,TRBJ1-2,TGTGCCAGCAGTTACAGTGGGACAAACTATGGCTACACCTTC,CASSYSGTNYGYTF
TRBD1,TRBV29-1,few,TRBJ2-3,TGCAGCGTTGGGACAGGGACGGAAGATACGCAGTATTTT,CSVGTGTEDTQYF
NA,TRBV7-9,NA,TRBJ2-3,TGTGCCAGCAGGCCAGGGGTAGCGGGGCAGTATTTT,CASRPGVAGQYF
TRBD2,TRBV7-9,many,TRBJ2-1,TGTGCCAGCAGCGGAGGGAGTCGGCTAGCGGGAGCTGAGCAGTTCTTC,CASSGGSRLAGAEQFF
NA,TRBV29-1,few,TRBJ2-7,TGCAGCGTTGAAGATCTTCGCGAGCAGTACTTC,CSVEDLREQYF
NA,TRBV28,many,TRBJ1-1,TGTGCCAGCAGGGACGGGGACTGGGAAAACACTGAAGCTTTCTTT,CASRDGDWENTEAFF
NA,TRBV15,NA,TRBJ2-2,TGTGCCACCAGCAGAGAAGGTAGCGGGGAGCTGTTTTTT,CATSREGSGELFF
TRBD1,TRBV7-2,many,TRBJ1-4,TGTGCCAGCAGCTTAGGCGGGACAGGGGGTGAAAAACTGTTTTTT,CASSLGGTGGEKLFF
TRBD2,TRBV20-1,many,TRBJ2-3,TGCAGCGGGGAGCTGACTAGCGGGGGTCTCGGCACAGATACGCAGTATTTT,CSGELTSGGLGTDTQYF
NA,TRBV20-1,NA,TRBJ2-7,TGCAGTGCTAGCCAACAGGGTCCCTACGAGCAGTACTTC,CSASQQGPYEQYF
NA,TRBV5-1,many,TRBJ2-1,TGCGCCAGCAGCTTGGATCAGGGATCCTACAATGAGCAGTTCTTC,CASSLDQGSYNEQFF
NA,TRBV10-3,many,TRBJ2-7,TGTGCCATCAGTGAGTCGGCGGGGAACACCGAGCAGTACTTC,CAISESAGNTEQYF
NA,TRBV30,few,TRBJ1-3,TGTGCCTGGAGTACCGGGGAGGCTGGAAACACCATATATTTT,CAWSTGEAGNTIYF
NA,TRBV11-2,many,TRBJ2-7,TGTGCCAGCAGCTTAGGGGTTGGCATGTACGAGCAGTACTTC,CASSLGVGMYEQYF
NA,TRBV3-1,NA,TRBJ2-7,TGTGCCAGCAGCGAAAGGAGGGGGCTCGGCTACGAGCAGTACTTC,CASSERRGLGYEQYF
NA,TRBV5-6,NA,TRBJ2-7,TGTGCCAGCAGCTTGTCAGGCAGGAGCTCCTACGAGCAGTACTTC,CASSLSGRSSYEQYF
NA,TRBV7-2,NA,TRBJ1-6,TGTGCCAGCAGCCCGCATGCCCAGTTACGTTCACCCCTCCACTTT,CASSPHAQLRSPLHF
TRBD1,TRBV7-3,NA,TRBJ2-3,TGTGCCAGCAGCTTAGGGACAGGAGCTAACACAGATACGCAGTATTTT,CASSLGTGANTDTQYF
TRBD1,TRBV6-1,many,TRBJ1-1,TGTGCCAGCAGTGTTACAGGGGCCATTGAAGCTTTCTTT,CASSVTGAIEAFF
NA,TRBV12-3/TRBV12-4,few,TRBJ2-7,TGTGCCAGCAGTCTGCTCCTTGGGGATTACGAGCAGTACTTC,CASSLLLGDYEQYF
NA,TRBV29-1,NA,TRBJ2-3,TGCAGCGTGGCCGAGCCTCCCCTAGATACGCAGTATTTT,CSVAEPPLDTQYF
NA,TRBV5-8,many,TRBJ1-2,TGTGCCAGCAGCAGCAGGGGAGGGTATGGCTACACCTTC,CASSSRGGYGYTF
NA,TRBV6-2/TRBV6-3,NA,TRBJ2-6,TGTGCCAGCAAGCCTAGGTACTACTCTGGGGCCAACGTCCTGACTTTC,CASKPRYYSGANVLTF
NA,TRBV30,many,TRBJ1-1,TGTGCCTGGAGTGATAGGGAAAACACTGAAGCTTTCTTT,CAWSDRENTEAFF
NA,TRBV4-1,NA,TRBJ2-7,TGCGCCAGCAGCCTCACCCGTCCCGCGTTGGCTTACGAGCAGTACTTC,CASSLTRPALAYEQYF
NA,TRBV5-4,NA,TRBJ1-2,TGTGCCAGCAGTGCTAAGGAGGGGGGCAACTATGGCTACACCTTC,CASSAKEGGNYGYTF